The 20 T cell receptor beta chains below were found in one sample sequenced in a study of cytomegalovirus exposure and HLA in healthy donors (dated by TCRdb to between 2016 and 2019). The method behind the library was the immunoSEQ multiplex PCR assay. TCRdb limited this immuneACCESS table to in-frame rearrangements with V and J called. A share of clones is missing; checked studies link under half to unresolved V genes, and the rest is unexplained. The sample includes about 340,000 clones, with roughly 89% observed a single time. 0.84% of the sample is in the top ten clones. The specimen sequenced was PBMCs. These receptors all come from a woman aged 18-29 years in good health and CMV-seronegative.

The chain combines TRBV23-1 with TRBJ2-3, with D perhaps matching TRBD1 (6 bases). TRBV23-1 is treated as an ORF (open reading frame) with a function not yet certain. The CDR3 extends over 17 amino acids. Trimming removed 0 bases at V and 0 bases at J, with 13 bases between. The CDR3 nucleotides read TGCGCCAGCAGTCAATCGAAAGGGGGAGCTAGCACAGATACGCAGTATTTT. This sequence encodes CASSQSKGGASTDTQYF.

The chain is built from TRBV4-3 and TRBJ2-1; D is ambiguous. The CDR3 contains 15 residues. Trimming removed 0 bases at V and 6 bases at J, with 12 bases between. Germline assignment: CDR1 LGHNA and CDR2 YSLEER. CDR3 residues: CASSQEPQGGNEQFF. For the CDR3, the DNA is TGCGCCAGCAGCCAAGAGCCGCAAGGCGGCAATGAGCAGTTCTTC.

This chain joins TRBV7-2 and TRBJ2-7, with 16 positions matching TRBD2. The junction had 10 bases not matched to a gene; V was cut back by 5 bases and J by 3 bases. The germline gives CDR1 SGHTA, CDR2 FQGNSA. The CDR3 extends over 18 amino acids. CDR3 coding DNA: TGTGCCAGCAGCCCTCGGGGACTAGCGGGAGGGAGGGGCTACGAGCAGTACTTC. This codes for CASSPRGLAGGRGYEQYF.

This chain links TRBV6-5 with TRBJ2-1; 9 bases are a match to TRBD1. V lost 6 bases, J lost 8 bases, and 11 bases stayed unmatched. From germline, CDR1 is MNHEY and CDR2 SVGAGI. The CDR3 runs to 15 residues. The CDR3 reads CASSVQGARSDEQFF. The CDR3 nucleotides read TGTGCCAGCAGCGTACAGGGGGCTAGGTCGGATGAGCAGTTCTTC.

V gene TRBV5-1 combines with J gene TRBJ2-1; 10 nucleotides agree with TRBD2. Germline lookup yields CDR1 SGHRS and CDR2 YFSETQ. This CDR3 region has 17 residues. V trimming: 0 bases; J trimming: 4 bases; junction bases outside the gene matches: 7. The CDR3 sequence is CASSLEAAGGGYNEQFF. The CDR3 DNA is TGCGCCAGCAGCTTGGAGGCAGCGGGAGGGGGATACAATGAGCAGTTCTTC.

The chain carries TRBV2 and TRBJ2-7; TRBD2 is a possible D gene (6 bases). V lost 8 bases to trimming and J lost 6 bases, with 14 bases between them. In germline, CDR1 is SNHLY, CDR2 FYNNEI. The CDR3 spans 12 residues. This CDR3 is CASVGGNGEQYF. As DNA, the CDR3 is TGTGCCAGCGTGGGGGGAAACGGCGAGCAGTACTTC.

The CDR3 DNA sequence: TGTGCCAGCAGGTACAGGGGGGGAAGTACAGATACGCAGTATTTT. This codes for CASRYRGGSTDTQYF. This rearrangement joins TRBV6-6 to TRBJ2-3; TRBD1 might be the D (8 bases). The germline CDR1 and CDR2 sequences are MNHNY and SVGAGI (reference sequence). This CDR3 is 15 amino acids long. Trimming shortened V by 6 bases and J by 3 bases, and 16 bases separated the two germline ends.

This sequence joins TRBV7-9 and TRBJ1-2; D is undetermined. Germline-derived CDR1 and CDR2 are SEHNR and FQNEAQ (reference sequence). The germline V and J ends were trimmed by 1 base and 2 bases, with 8 bases remaining between them. The CDR3 covers 14 residues. The CDR3 DNA is TGTGCCAGCAGCTTAGAAACACCCAACTATGGCTACACCTTC. Residues: CASSLETPNYGYTF.

The genes are TRBV7-8 and TRBJ2-1; D is uncertain. The germline gives CDR1 SGHVS, CDR2 FQNEAQ. There are 14 residues in the CDR3. Trimming stripped 1 base from V and 5 bases from J, with 9 bases between. The CDR3 here is CASSLGGANNEQFF. DNA of the CDR3: TGTGCCAGCAGCTTAGGAGGTGCTAACAATGAGCAGTTCTTC.

V usage is TRBV7-6 and J usage is TRBJ2-2; TRBD2 agrees at 12 bases. The V and J ends lost 2 bases and 5 bases, in that order; junction bases with no gene match: 9. The CDR3 loop spans 18 amino acids. The germline V gene has CDR1 SGHVS and CDR2 FNYEAQ. CDR3 in DNA: TGTGCCAGCAGCTTAAACCCCCCGGGACTAGCGGGTACCGGGGAGCTGTTTTTT. Its protein product is CASSLNPPGLAGTGELFF. Using reference TRBV7-6 and TRBJ2-2 for the parts outside the CDR3, the full variable domain is GAGVSQSPRYKVTKRGQDVALRCDPISGHVSLYWYRQALGQGPEFLTYFNYEAQQDKSGLPNDRFSAERPEGSISTLTIQRTEQRDSAMYRCASSLNPPGLAGTGELFFGEGSRLTVL.

This chain connects TRBV5-1 to TRBJ2-7, with TRBD1 identical over 10 bases. Germline V gene data show CDR1 as SGHRS and CDR2 as YFSETQ. This CDR3 is built from 12 residues. Unmatched junction bases numbered 0, after V lost 3 bases and J lost 6 bases. The CDR3 DNA is TGCGCCAGCAGCTGGACAGGGGGCGAGCAGTACTTC. This translates into CASSWTGGEQYF.

The CDR3, as DNA: TGTGCCAGCAGCGGTGGGGCTGCAGGGGGCGGGACCGGGGAGCTGTTTTTT. Encoded protein: CASSGGAAGGGTGELFF. This chain uses TRBV11-3 with TRBJ2-2; 8 nucleotides match TRBD1. V lost 5 bases, J lost 5 bases, and 13 bases stayed unmatched. This CDR3 contains 17 residues. Germline assignment: CDR1 SGHNT and CDR2 YENEEA. The entire variable domain, with the rest obtained from reference TRBV11-3 and TRBJ2-2, is as follows: EAGVVQSPRYKIIEKKQPVAFWCNPISGHNTLYWYLQNLGQGPELLIRYENEEAVDDSQLPKDRFSAERLKGVDSTLKIQPAELGDSAVYLCASSGGAAGGGTGELFFGEGSRLTVL.

This clone was counted between two and nine times. The chain recombines TRBV2 with TRBJ1-2; tentatively, D is TRBD1 (5 bases). V was cut by 3 bases and J by 6 bases, with 17 bases left in between. CDR3 length: 15 amino acids. The germline V gene encodes CDR1 SNHLY and CDR2 FYNNEI. For the CDR3, the DNA is TGTGCCAGCAGTGATAGTGCAGGGCCCTTCGATGGCTACACCTTC. Translation: CASSDSAGPFDGYTF. The whole variable domain, remainder taken from reference TRBV2 and TRBJ1-2, is EPEVTQTPSHQVTQMGQEVILRCVPISNHLYFYWYRQILGQKVEFLVSFYNNEISEKSEIFDDQFSVERPDGSNFTLKIRSTKLEDSAMYFCASSDSAGPFDGYTFGSGTRLTVV.

The CDR3 sequence is CASSSQGNTIYF. CDR3 sequence (DNA): TGTGCCAGCAGCTCACAGGGAAACACCATATATTTT. The V and J genes are TRBV7-2 and TRBJ1-3; the D is unclear. CDR1 SGHTA and CDR2 FQGNSA come from the germline V gene. The CDR3 is made up of 12 amino acids. The ends were cut back, 4 bases at V and 4 bases at J, with 5 bases in the middle.

As DNA, the CDR3 is TGTGCCAGTAGGTCGGCGGGAGACCCCTACGAGCAGTACTTC. This translates into CASRSAGDPYEQYF. The chain employs TRBV19 and TRBJ2-7, with 7 bases matching TRBD2. J was trimmed by 2 bases and V by 6 bases; bases with no gene match: 7. CDR1 and CDR2 from the germline V gene are LNHDA and SQIVND (reference sequence). This CDR3 contains 14 residues.

This clone was observed a single time. The chain employs TRBV19 and TRBJ2-5, with TRBD2 identical over 9 bases. The CDR3 sequence is 15 residues long. CDR1 and CDR2 from the germline V gene are LNHDA and SQIVND (reference sequence). V trimming: 3 bases; J trimming: 5 bases; junction bases outside the gene matches: 7. The CDR3 nucleotides are TGTGCCAGTAGTATTAGCGGGAGTCCCATTGAGACCCAGTACTTC. Translation: CASSISGSPIETQYF.

The table lists this clone with a count of one. The chain joins TRBV29-1 to TRBJ2-5; D remains unclear. The CDR3 runs 11 residues. Trimming removed 7 bases at V and 4 bases at J, with 10 bases between. The V gene's germline CDR1 is SQVTM and CDR2 ANQGSEA. The CDR3 DNA sequence: TGCAGCGCCGGGTTTTCAGAGACCCAGTACTTC. It translates to CSAGFSETQYF.

This rearrangement joins TRBV5-1 to TRBJ2-1; the match to TRBD1 covers 9 bases. V was pared by 4 bases and J by 0 bases, with 8 bases of the junction left unmatched. Germline V gene lookup returns CDR1 SGHRS and CDR2 YFSETQ. The CDR3 is 17 amino acids. In nucleotides, the CDR3 is TGCGCCAGCAGCCCGGGACAGGGTTTAAGCTCCTACAATGAGCAGTTCTTC. This gives the protein CASSPGQGLSSYNEQFF.

The V call is TRBV25-1, the J call TRBJ2-3; D remains unclear. The V gene lost 5 bases and the J gene lost 2 bases, with 11 bases spanning the gap. Germline V gene lookup returns CDR1 MGHDK and CDR2 SYGVNS. The CDR3 extends over 14 amino acids. DNA for the CDR3: TGTGCCAGCAGTATGACGGTAGCCACAGATACGCAGTATTTT. Its protein product is CASSMTVATDTQYF.

V gene TRBV11-2 combines with J gene TRBJ2-5; unclear D gene. There are 13 residues in the CDR3. V was pared by 3 bases and J by 5 bases, with 10 bases between. Germline CDR1 SGHAT, CDR2 FQNNGV. The CDR3 sequence is CASSLGDGETQYF. The CDR3 region has the DNA TGTGCCAGCAGCTTGGGCGATGGCGAGACCCAGTACTTC. Full variable domain (missing parts from reference TRBV11-2 and TRBJ2-5): EAGVAQSPRYKIIEKRQSVAFWCNPISGHATLYWYQQILGQGPKLLIQFQNNGVVDDSQLPKDRFSAERLKGVDSTLKIQPAKLEDSAVYLCASSLGDGETQYFGPGTRLLVL.